This TCR beta chain was found in a study of cytomegalovirus exposure and HLA in healthy donors. Trimming took 4 bases from V and 4 from J, leaving 14 bases between them. The CDR3 extends over 14 amino acids. Germline V gene data show CDR1 as MDHEN and CDR2 as SYDVKM. Vbeta (60) and Jbeta (13) primers were used in the PCR. Using immunoSEQ multiplex PCR, the repertoire was profiled, and TCRdb retains in-frame clones only, with some absent. Found here are about 140,000 clones, 70% of them singletons; the top ten hold 1.5% to 2%. The receptor comes from a young woman in good health and CMV-seronegative. Sequencing input: PBMCs. The chain is built from TRBV28 and TRBJ2-7; TRBD1 is a possible D gene (5 bases). CDR3 nucleotides: TGTGCCAGCAGTTCAACAGGTGCCCTTTACGAGCAGTACGTC. This sequence encodes CASSSTGALYEQYV.